This T cell receptor beta chain was recovered during a study of post-analysis software for immune sequencing data. Study observations and caveats: Controls had significantly higher normalized Chao1 diversity than multiple sclerosis patients. Five or six TRBV segments, TRBV5-6, TRBV5-1 and TRBV20-1 among them, were found more frequent in patients than controls.

In regard to this clonotype: Its antigen is undetermined.

The library was made from cDNA and included unique molecular identifiers. Using its own MiXCR run on the PCR reads, TCRdb lists one record per CDR3 protein. This table has 820,000 or so distinct CDR3 sequences, about 57% appearing once. The CDR3 is made up of 13 amino acids. Trimming removed 6 bases at V and 0 bases at J, with 9 bases between. Germline V gene data show CDR1 as SEHNR and CDR2 as FQNEAQ (reference sequence). The source of this sequence is a girl aged 5-17 years with multiple sclerosis. The sequenced material came from blood. The rearrangement links TRBV7-9 to TRBJ2-7; D may be TRBD2 (5 bases). CDR3 DNA sequence: TGTGCCAGCAGACCCCGGGACTCCTACGAGCAGTACTTC. This encodes CASRPRDSYEQYF. Together with reference TRBV7-9 and TRBJ2-7, the CDR3 gives the full variable domain: DTGVSQNPRHKITKRGQNVTFRCDPISEHNRLYWYRQTLGQGPEFLTYFQNEAQLEKSRLLSDRFSAERPKGSFSTLEIQRTEQGDSAMYLCASRPRDSYEQYFGPGTRLTVT.